This paragraph reports one T cell receptor (beta chain). Its antigen is currently unknown. The data are from a study of T cell repertoires in cytomegalovirus infection. Study-wide context: CMV infection and matching HLA type were both indicated by public TCR beta signatures.

TCRdb re-called the reads through MiXCR, storing one row per CDR3 protein. This sample has some 400,000 distinct CDR3 sequences, with 15% to 20% found just once. The V end was cut by 6 bases, the J end by 5 bases, with 15 bases between. Germline CDR1 and CDR2: MNHEY and SMNVEV (reference sequence). This CDR3 is built from 14 residues. Study results and limitations: CMV carriers having the relevant HLA were flagged by cumulative public TCR beta family frequency. Dominating the ex vivo response were HLA-C-restricted CMV-specific TCR beta clonotypes.

The TCR was taken from a human donor in good health (CMV status not recorded). Some clones in this sample may be carry-over from other donors' samples. The sample consisted of PBMCs. The chain uses TRBV27 and TRBJ2-3; D is perhaps TRBD2 (7 bases). DNA for the CDR3: TGTGCCAGCAGCCCCTGGGGGGGCAGAGATACGCAGTATTTT. It codes for CASSPWGGRDTQYF.